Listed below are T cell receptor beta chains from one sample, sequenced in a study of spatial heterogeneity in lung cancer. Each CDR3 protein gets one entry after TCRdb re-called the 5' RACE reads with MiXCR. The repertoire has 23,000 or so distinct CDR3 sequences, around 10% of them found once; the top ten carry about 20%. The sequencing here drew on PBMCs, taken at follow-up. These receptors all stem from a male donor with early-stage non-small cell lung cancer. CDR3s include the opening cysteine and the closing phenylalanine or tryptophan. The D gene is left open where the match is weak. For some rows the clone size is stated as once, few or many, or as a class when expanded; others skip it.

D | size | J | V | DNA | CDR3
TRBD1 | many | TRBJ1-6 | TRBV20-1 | TGCAGTGCTGAGGACCGGGGACAGGGGCTTAATTCACCCCTCCACTTT | CSAEDRGQGLNSPLHF
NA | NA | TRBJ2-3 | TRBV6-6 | TGTGCCAGCAGTTACATTACTGTTCAAGATACGCAGTATTTT | CASSYITVQDTQYF
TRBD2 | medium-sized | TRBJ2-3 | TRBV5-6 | TGTGCCAGCAGCTTGGGGACTAGCGGGGGGGCCTGGATGACAGATACGCAGTATTTT | CASSLGTSGGAWMTDTQYF
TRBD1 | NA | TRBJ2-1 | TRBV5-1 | TGCGCCAGCAGCTTGGCCACGGGACAGGGTACCTACAATGAGCAGTTCTTC | CASSLATGQGTYNEQFF
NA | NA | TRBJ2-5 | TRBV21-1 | TGTGCCAGCAGCAAAAGCCGGGGCCAAGAGACCCAGTACTTC | CASSKSRGQETQYF
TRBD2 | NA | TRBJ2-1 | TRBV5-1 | TGCGCCAGCACCCCGGGAGGGAACTACAATGAGCAGTTCTTC | CASTPGGNYNEQFF
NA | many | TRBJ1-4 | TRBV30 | TGTGCCTGGAGTGCCGAATTTAATGAAAAACTGTTTTTT | CAWSAEFNEKLFF
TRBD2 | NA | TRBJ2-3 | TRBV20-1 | TGCAGTGCCCTAGGGGCTAGCGGGGGCCCAGATACGCAGTATTTT | CSALGASGGPDTQYF
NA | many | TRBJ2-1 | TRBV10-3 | TGTGCCATCAGTGGGGGGCCTTACAATGAGCAGTTCTTC | CAISGGPYNEQFF
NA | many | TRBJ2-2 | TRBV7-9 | TGTGCCAGCAGCTTTCCGGGGCGGGACACCGGGGAGCTGTTTTTT | CASSFPGRDTGELFF
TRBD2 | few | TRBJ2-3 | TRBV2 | TGTGCCATAAGCGGGCAGCGGGGGGGCCGCAACACAGATACGCAGTATTTT | CAISGQRGGRNTDTQYF
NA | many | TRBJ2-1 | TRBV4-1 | TGCGCCAGCAGCCCGCGCGGGATAGGGGTCAATGAGCAGTTCTTC | CASSPRGIGVNEQFF
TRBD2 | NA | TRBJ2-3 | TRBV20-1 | TGCAGTGCTAGAGATAGCGGGGGGGTCAAAGATACGCAGTATTTT | CSARDSGGVKDTQYF